This note documents a single TCR beta chain sequence. What it binds is not known. These data belong to a study of T cell responses to AZD1222 COVID-19 vaccine. In the study overall: Second-dose recipients at about 4 or about 12 weeks were treated as one pooled group.

Study conclusions and caveats: The reported proportion of spike-specific TCRs targeting unmutated variant regions was nearly half.

Measured with immunoSEQ multiplex PCR; TCRdb has only the in-frame clones, and not every one. The data hold about 110,000 clones, with 65% to 85% observed a single time. Trimming pared 2 bases from V and 8 bases from J, leaving 14 bases between. The CDR3 contains 14 residues. Looked up from germline, CDR1 is SGHRS and CDR2 is YFSETQ. The origin of this receptor is an adult in good health. The material sequenced was peripheral blood, taken on day 0 of AZD1222 vaccination. The V gene is TRBV5-1, the J gene TRBJ2-1; possibly TRBD2 for D (5 bases). For the CDR3, the DNA is TGCGCCAGCAGCTTTGGTGGGAAGGAGGATGAGCAGTTCTTC. It translates to CASSFGGKEDEQFF.